This TCR beta chain derives from a study of shared clonotypes between healthy human individuals. Study observations and caveats: Relative to clonotypes present in all four donors, those not shared had lower generation probabilities.

Only CD45RO-negative cells positively selected for CCR7 counted as naive CD8 cells, so terminally differentiated effector memory CD45RA+ cells were excluded. There are 15 residues in the CDR3. The germline V gene has CDR1 SGHAT and CDR2 FQDESV (reference sequence). V lost 2 bases, J lost 1 base, and 11 bases lay in between. In the case of this clone: What it binds is unknown.

Sequenced by immunoSEQ multiplex PCR; TCRdb stores in-frame clones only, minus some. The table lists millions of clones, approximately 95% of them singletons. The chain uses TRBV11-1 and TRBJ1-1, with D maybe TRBD1 (5 bases). This TCR came from a young man in good health. Sample: naive CD8+ T cells sorted from blood. CDR3 sequence reads: CASSLKLQGNTEAFF. The CDR3 bases are TGTGCCAGCAGCTTAAAACTTCAGGGGAACACTGAAGCTTTCTTT. The full variable domain, in which reference TRBV11-1 and TRBJ1-1 provide the parts outside the CDR3, is EAEVAQSPRYKITEKSQAVAFWCDPISGHATLYWYRQILGQGPELLVQFQDESVVDDSQLPKDRFSAERLKGVDSTLKIQPAELGDSAMYLCASSLKLQGNTEAFFGQGTRLTVV.